The subject of this entry is one T cell receptor beta chain. The antigen is unknown. The data were obtained in a study of CD8+ T cells in alopecia areata. The study, taken as a whole, reports: Clonality exceeded that of normal scalp in lesional scalp, most notably in alopecia totalis/universalis.

Investigators isolated RNA and reverse transcribed it into cDNA to act as the sequencing template. This table comes from immunoSEQ multiplex PCR, and its TCRdb copy is limited to in-frame clones, with some not included. Of 90,000 to 150,000 clones in the sample, around 58% were seen once. Regarding treatment: oral pan-JAK inhibitor, 5-10 mg twice daily. Trimming took 4 bases from V and 5 from J, leaving 17 bases between them. CDR1 and CDR2 (germline): SEHNR, FQNEAQ (reference sequence). The CDR3 is 15 residues long. The sequence was collected from a human donor with alopecia areata. Sample: CD8+ T cells sorted from blood, taken at week 4, from a patient treated with tofacitinib. The V call is TRBV7-9, the J call TRBJ1-2, with D perhaps TRBD1 (6 bases). CDR3 region: CASSSGAGHGYGYTF. The CDR3 coding sequence is TGTGCCAGCAGCTCAGGGGCGGGCCACGGATATGGCTACACCTTC.